The 24 T cell receptor beta chains below come from one sample, sequenced in a study of shared clonotypes between healthy human individuals. Using immunoSEQ multiplex PCR, the repertoire was profiled, and TCRdb retains in-frame clones only, with some absent. The repertoire consists of approximately 650,000 clones, with around 95% occurring once and the leading ten covering less than 0.13%. Only CD45RO-negative cells positively selected for CCR7 counted as naive CD8 cells, so terminally differentiated effector memory CD45RA+ cells were excluded. The sequenced sample was naive CD8+ T cells sorted from blood. These receptors were collected from a woman younger than 45 in good health.

About this clone: Other DNA sequences in this sample translate to the same CDR3. V is TRBV27 and J is TRBJ2-3, with 14 bases matching TRBD2. The CDR3 loop spans 16 amino acids. The germline V gene encodes CDR1 MNHEY and CDR2 SMNVEV (reference sequence). The trim removed 5 bases at V and 1 base at J, leaving 2 bases unmatched. The chain's CDR3 is CASSPGLAGGTDTQYF. CDR3 nucleotide sequence: TGTGCCAGCAGTCCGGGACTAGCGGGGGGCACAGATACGCAGTATTTT.

The chain couples TRBV28 to TRBJ2-7; perhaps TRBD2 as D (6 bases). The CDR3 has 12 residues. Trimming took off 7 bases at V and 6 bases at J, with 13 bases between the two ends. Germline V CDR1 and CDR2: MDHEN, SYDVKM. The CDR3 nucleotides read TGTGCCAGCAACCTCGTGGGGGGCGAGCAGTACTTC. It codes for CASNLVGGEQYF.

This clone was detected only once. The chain employs TRBV9 and TRBJ2-1; D remains ambiguous. Germline values: CDR1 SGDLS, CDR2 YYNGEE. This CDR3 is 13 amino acids long. Trimming stripped 4 bases from V and 0 bases from J, with 5 bases between. The CDR3 loop is CASSKSSYNEQFF. CDR3 coding DNA: TGTGCCAGCAGCAAGAGCTCCTACAATGAGCAGTTCTTC.

The chain is built from TRBV15 and TRBJ1-4; 9 bases are a match to TRBD1. From germline, CDR1 is LNHNV and CDR2 YYDKDF (reference sequence). The V and J ends lost 0 bases and 5 bases, in that order; junction bases with no gene match: 7. There are 17 residues in the CDR3. The chain's CDR3 is CATSREGTGPRNEKLFF. CDR3 sequence (DNA): TGTGCCACCAGCAGAGAAGGGACAGGGCCGCGGAATGAAAAACTGTTTTTT. Based on the CDR3 plus reference TRBV15 and TRBJ1-4, the full variable domain is DAMVIQNPRYQVTQFGKPVTLSCSQTLNHNVMYWYQQKSSQAPKLLFHYYDKDFNNEADTPDNFQSRRPNTSFCFLDIRSPGLGDTAMYLCATSREGTGPRNEKLFFGSGTQLSVL.

J is TRBJ2-1 and V is TRBV28, with D perhaps matching TRBD1 (7 bases). This CDR3 comprises 17 residues. Germline lookup yields CDR1 MDHEN and CDR2 SYDVKM. V was trimmed by 4 bases and J by 2 bases, leaving 18 bases between them. CDR3 nucleotide sequence: TGTGCCAGCAGTTACCTCCAGGGGGGTGGGACCTACAATGAGCAGTTCTTC. It codes for CASSYLQGGGTYNEQFF.

This chain joins TRBV1 and TRBJ2-2; the table's D call TRBD2 went unverified against the DNA. TRBV1 is annotated as a pseudogene. The CDR3 consists of 17 residues. The CDR3 bases are TGCACCAGCAGCCAAGATAGTCAAGCGGGTTGTCCCGGGGAGCTGTTTTTT. It specifies CTSSQDSQAGCPGELFF.

The gene calls are TRBV28 and TRBJ1-3; D not resolved. V lost 5 bases and J lost 0, with 14 bases in between. The CDR3 is made up of 16 amino acids. CDR1 and CDR2 from the germline V gene are MDHEN and SYDVKM. The CDR3, as DNA: TGTGCCAGCAGTCCCTACCTAGGAAGCTCTGGAAACACCATATATTTT. Encoded protein: CASSPYLGSSGNTIYF.

This clone was counted a single time. J is TRBJ2-4 and V is TRBV28; tentative D call: TRBD1 (5 bases). CDR1 and CDR2 (germline): MDHEN, SYDVKM. Trimming shortened V by 10 bases and J by 3 bases, and 13 bases separated the two germline ends. The CDR3 runs to 13 residues. This CDR3 is CAITTDNKNIQYF. As DNA, the CDR3 is TGTGCCATCACGACAGATAACAAAAACATTCAGTACTTC.

The chain combines TRBV7-9 with TRBJ2-2; D gene ambiguous. Germline CDR1 and CDR2: SEHNR and FQNEAQ (reference sequence). The CDR3 runs to 17 residues. V was clipped by 5 bases and J by 5 bases, with 21 bases between them. CDR3: CASSPVWDPSGTGELFF. The CDR3 bases are TGTGCCAGCAGCCCCGTGTGGGATCCCTCGGGTACCGGGGAGCTGTTTTTT.

The chain is built from TRBV11-3 and TRBJ2-1; D gene ambiguous. The CDR3 totals 14 residues. V was clipped by 1 base and J by 3 bases, with 7 bases between them. Germline V gene sequence: CDR1 SGHNT, CDR2 YENEEA. CDR3 loop: CASSLAPDYNEQFF. In DNA form, the CDR3 reads TGTGCCAGCAGCTTAGCACCTGACTACAATGAGCAGTTCTTC.

The gene calls are TRBV7-9 and TRBJ1-6; D unresolved. Between the trimmed V and J ends, which lost 5 bases and 7 bases, there was a span of 6 bases. Germline CDR1 and CDR2: SEHNR and FQNEAQ (reference sequence). The CDR3 runs 12 residues. CDR3 loop: CASSLTNSPLHF. The CDR3 DNA follows: TGTGCCAGCAGCCTAACAAATTCACCCCTCCACTTT.

V is TRBV14 and J is TRBJ2-5; D uncertain. The DNA matches TRBJ2-7 better at its end, which makes the J call doubtful. The CDR3 runs to 14 residues. Germline V gives CDR1 SGHDN, CDR2 FVKESK. The CDR3 DNA sequence: TGTGCCAGCAGCCAAGGGGTCTACCACTACGAGCAGTACTTC. It translates to CASSQGVYHYEQYF.

The chain couples TRBV5-6 to TRBJ2-7, with a tentative D call TRBD1 (6 bases). CDR1 is SGHDT and CDR2 is YYEEEE in the germline V gene. The V and J ends lost 4 bases and 3 bases respectively, with 11 bases between them. The CDR3 consists of 13 residues. This CDR3 is CASSPEQGYEQYF. CDR3 nucleotides: TGTGCCAGCAGCCCCGAACAGGGCTACGAGCAGTACTTC.

This clone was detected only a few times. CDR3 amino acids: CASSIAGGDETQYF. CDR3 coding DNA: TGTGCCAGTAGTATAGCGGGAGGCGACGAGACCCAGTACTTC. The chain recombines TRBV19 with TRBJ2-5; 7 bases are a match to TRBD2. Germline V gives CDR1 LNHDA, CDR2 SQIVND (reference sequence). The CDR3 runs 14 residues. V lost 1 base, J lost 5 bases, and 4 bases stayed unmatched.

The chain couples TRBV10-3 to TRBJ2-1; a possible D gene is TRBD2 (6 bases). The CDR3 covers 15 residues. Trimming left V 6 bases short and J 1 base short, with 13 bases between. Germline loops: CDR1 ENHRY, CDR2 SYGVKD. The CDR3 bases are TGTGCCATCAGGAGTTCCGGGGGATCCTACAATGAGCAGTTCTTC. Protein: CAIRSSGGSYNEQFF.

The chain has TRBV19 and TRBJ1-4, with 7 nucleotides matching TRBD1. Germline CDR1 LNHDA, CDR2 SQIVND (reference sequence). The junction had 8 bases not matched to a gene; V was cut back by 5 bases and J by 5 bases. CDR3 size: 15 residues. The CDR3 nucleotides are TGTGCCAGTAGTCTACAGGGGAATGAGAATGAAAAACTGTTTTTT. It is translated as CASSLQGNENEKLFF.

The chain has TRBV6-5 and TRBJ2-7; 10 bases are shared with TRBD2. Germline loops: CDR1 MNHEY, CDR2 SVGAGI. The CDR3 sequence is 13 residues long. V lost 9 bases, J lost 7 bases, and 9 bases stayed unmatched. The CDR3 reads CASSSGSLGEQYF. The CDR3 region has the DNA TGTGCCAGTTCTAGCGGGAGTCTTGGAGAGCAGTACTTC.

The chain couples TRBV30 to TRBJ1-1; TRBD1 might be the D (5 bases). Trimming took 2 bases from V and 3 from J, leaving 16 bases between them. This CDR3 contains 15 residues. From germline, CDR1 is GTSNPN and CDR2 SVGIG (reference sequence). CDR3 region: CAWSFTGTGDTEAFF. For the CDR3, the DNA is TGTGCCTGGAGTTTCACCGGGACGGGCGACACTGAAGCTTTCTTT.

The V and J genes are TRBV10-1 and TRBJ2-7, with 14 bases matching TRBD2. The germline V gene encodes CDR1 WNHNN and CDR2 SYGVQD (reference sequence). The CDR3 runs 14 residues. Trimming removed 6 bases from V and 4 bases from J; junction bases left unmatched: 2. CDR3 nucleotide sequence: TGCGCCAGCAGGGGACTAGCGGGAGAGTACGAGCAGTACTTC. Encoded protein: CASRGLAGEYEQYF.

The genes are TRBV23-1 and TRBJ1-4, with no clear D. TRBV23-1 carries the ORF label, with uncertain function. V was pared by 0 bases and J by 13 bases, with 6 bases between. The CDR3 contains 11 residues. Here the CDR3 reads CASSQSVRLFF. The CDR3, as DNA: TGCGCCAGCAGTCAATCGGTACGACTGTTTTTT.

This clone appeared once. This sequence joins TRBV7-6 and TRBJ2-7, with 11 bases fitting TRBD1. CDR1 is SGHVS, CDR2 FNYEAQ, per germline. The V and J ends lost 5 bases and 3 bases, in that order; junction bases with no gene match: 3. The CDR3 has 14 amino acids. The CDR3 DNA reads TGTGCCAGCAGCCGTGGGACAGGGGGCTACGAGCAGTACTTC. This codes for CASSRGTGGYEQYF.

The chain is built from TRBV4-2 and TRBJ2-2, with TRBD2 matching over 15 bases. J was trimmed by 5 bases and V by 3 bases; bases with no gene match: 10. The CDR3 sequence is 19 residues long. CDR1 LGHNA and CDR2 YNFKEQ come from the germline V gene. CDR3 sequence (DNA): TGTGCCAGCAGCCACGGGGGACTAGCGGGAGGCTGGAGTACCGGGGAGCTGTTTTTT. It translates to CASSHGGLAGGWSTGELFF.

The count of this clone is one. V is TRBV28 and J is TRBJ2-7; tentative D call: TRBD2 (6 bases). The germline CDR1 and CDR2 sequences are MDHEN and SYDVKM. Trimming took off 10 bases at V and 1 base at J, with 29 bases between the two ends. The CDR3 has 18 amino acids. CDR3 loop: CATDNSAGKEGYSYEQYF. The DNA of the CDR3 is TGTGCCACCGACAACTCGGCAGGGAAGGAGGGCTATTCCTACGAGCAGTACTTC.

The chain uses TRBV19 and TRBJ2-1, with 9 bases fitting TRBD2. The trim removed 5 bases at V and 0 bases at J, leaving 2 bases unmatched. Germline CDR1 reads LNHDA; CDR2 reads SQIVND (reference sequence). The CDR3 extends over 15 amino acids. Here the CDR3 reads CASSGSGSSYNEQFF. CDR3 nucleotides: TGTGCCAGTAGTGGTAGCGGGAGCTCCTACAATGAGCAGTTCTTC.